This record concerns one T cell receptor beta chain sequence. The data originate from a study of blood T cell repertoires in COVID-19. Turning to the study itself: Samples came from the United States, Italy and Spain, spanning acute and convalescent COVID-19. T cells, B-cell-depleted T cells, or PBMCs provided the cDNA or gDNA that served as material.

Per the authors' pipeline: How many nucleated cells were present was estimated from reference gene primer amplification. TCRdb's table, derived via immunoSEQ multiplex PCR, lists solely in-frame clones and lacks some. V and J calls and clone size follow that table, whereas D and trimming were derived from the DNA. The sample has 300,000 to 350,000 clones, about nine tenths seen once; the top ten hold 2% to 3%. Germline loops: CDR1 SGHTA, CDR2 FQGNSA. The CDR3 is 15 residues long. Germline trimming cut 7 bases from V and 8 bases from J; bases unmatched to any gene: 10. This clonotype originated in a man younger than 30 with active or convalescent COVID-19. The V gene is TRBV7-2, the J gene TRBJ2-1; TRBD2 agrees at 11 bases. Sequences were obtained from peripheral blood. In DNA, the CDR3 is TGTGCCAGCAATCCTAGCGGGGGGCTAGCCCATGAGCAGTTCTTC. Protein: CASNPSGGLAHEQFF.